This TCR beta chain was documented in a study of identical twins. Study-wide results and caveats: Models underestimated how often monozygotic twins shared out-of-frame TCR alpha. Memory repertoires showed no such pattern, whereas abundant cord blood beta clonotypes carried fewer insertions.

Germline V CDR1 and CDR2: SGHAT, FQNNGV. V lost 1 base, J lost 3 bases, and 7 bases lay in between. This CDR3 has 14 residues. The table lists this clonotype with many counts. Its antigen is not identified. TCRdb redid the calling of the 5' RACE reads with MiXCR, one entry per CDR3 protein. The sample contains 570,000 or so distinct CDR3 sequences, 7.5% to 10% of which appear only once. These records were also assigned to another study, of yellow fever vaccine responses in identical twins.

This clonotype originated in a woman under 30 in good health. The genes are TRBV11-2 and TRBJ2-1, with TRBD2 as a possible D gene (5 bases). Source material: PBMCs. CDR3 sequence reads: CASSLGGNYNEQFF. The CDR3 region has the DNA TGTGCCAGCAGCTTAGGAGGGAACTACAATGAGCAGTTCTTC.